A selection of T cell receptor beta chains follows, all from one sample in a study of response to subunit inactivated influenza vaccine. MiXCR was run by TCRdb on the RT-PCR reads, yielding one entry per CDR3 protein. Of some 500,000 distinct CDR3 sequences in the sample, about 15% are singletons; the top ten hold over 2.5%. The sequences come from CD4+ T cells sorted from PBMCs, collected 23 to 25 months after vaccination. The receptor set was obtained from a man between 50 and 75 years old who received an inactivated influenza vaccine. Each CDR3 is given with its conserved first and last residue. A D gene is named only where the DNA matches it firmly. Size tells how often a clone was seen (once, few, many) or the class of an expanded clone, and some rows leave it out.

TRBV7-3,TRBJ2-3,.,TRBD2,CASSRGRLAAQYF,TGTGCCAGCAGCCGAGGCCGACTAGCCGCGCAGTATTTT
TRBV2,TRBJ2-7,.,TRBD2,CASSERSSGYNYEQYF,TGTGCCAGCAGTGAACGGTCTAGCGGATACAACTACGAGCAGTACTTC
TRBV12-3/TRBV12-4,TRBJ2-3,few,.,CASRFVGGRRDTQYF,TGTGCCAGCAGGTTCGTTGGGGGACGGCGCGATACGCAGTATTTT
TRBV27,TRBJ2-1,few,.,CASSSLSSPLSYNEQFF,TGTGCCAGCAGTTCCCTGTCTAGTCCCCTCTCCTACAATGAGCAGTTCTTC
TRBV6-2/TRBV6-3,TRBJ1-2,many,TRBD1,CASTYPGQDNYGYTF,TGTGCCAGCACCTACCCGGGACAGGATAACTATGGCTACACCTTC
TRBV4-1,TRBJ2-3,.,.,CASSQVVLRTDTQYF,TGCGCCAGCAGCCAAGTGGTGCTTCGCACAGATACGCAGTATTTT
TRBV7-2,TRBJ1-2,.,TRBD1,CASSLGTGSFHRYGYTF,TGTGCCAGCAGCCTAGGGACAGGGTCCTTTCATCGGTATGGCTACACCTTC
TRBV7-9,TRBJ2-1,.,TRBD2,CASTLESGAGNEQFF,TGTGCCAGCACCCTCGAAAGCGGGGCCGGGAATGAGCAGTTCTTC
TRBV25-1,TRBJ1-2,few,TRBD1,CASSELGTGGAAVNYGYTF,TGTGCCAGCAGTGAATTAGGGACAGGGGGTGCCGCCGTCAACTATGGCTACACCTTC
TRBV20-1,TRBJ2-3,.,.,CSAPDWGRSTDTQYF,TGCAGTGCCCCGGACTGGGGGAGAAGCACAGATACGCAGTATTTT
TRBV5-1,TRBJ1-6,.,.,CASSLDPGDGNSPLHF,TGCGCCAGCAGCTTGGATCCAGGGGATGGTAATTCACCCCTCCACTTT
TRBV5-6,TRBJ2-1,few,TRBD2,CASSQYSGRSNEQFF,TGTGCCAGCAGCCAATATAGCGGGAGGTCCAATGAGCAGTTCTTC
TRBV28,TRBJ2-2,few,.,CASKTSTNTGELFF,TGTGCCAGCAAAACCAGCACCAACACCGGGGAGCTGTTTTTT
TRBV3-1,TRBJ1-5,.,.,CASSPYLNQPQHF,TGTGCCAGCAGCCCGTATCTCAATCAGCCCCAGCATTTT
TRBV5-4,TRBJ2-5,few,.,CASSTHREETQYF,TGTGCCAGCAGCACTCACCGGGAAGAGACCCAGTACTTC
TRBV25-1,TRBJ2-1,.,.,CASSWGSGNSYNEQFF,TGTGCCAGCTCTTGGGGAAGCGGCAACTCCTACAATGAGCAGTTCTTC
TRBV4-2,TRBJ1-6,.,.,CASSQRTESGSPLHF,TGTGCCAGCAGCCAAAGGACAGAGAGCGGTTCACCCCTCCACTTT
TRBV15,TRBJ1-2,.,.,CATSRRGAGYGYTF,TGTGCCACCAGCCGTAGGGGTGCCGGGTATGGCTACACCTTC
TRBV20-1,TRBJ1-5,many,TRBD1,CSARDPGTGDNQPQHF,TGCAGTGCTAGAGATCCGGGGACAGGGGACAATCAGCCCCAGCATTTT
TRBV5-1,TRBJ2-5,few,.,CASSLGIDYLFQETQYF,TGCGCCAGCAGCTTGGGTATTGACTACCTATTCCAAGAGACCCAGTACTTC